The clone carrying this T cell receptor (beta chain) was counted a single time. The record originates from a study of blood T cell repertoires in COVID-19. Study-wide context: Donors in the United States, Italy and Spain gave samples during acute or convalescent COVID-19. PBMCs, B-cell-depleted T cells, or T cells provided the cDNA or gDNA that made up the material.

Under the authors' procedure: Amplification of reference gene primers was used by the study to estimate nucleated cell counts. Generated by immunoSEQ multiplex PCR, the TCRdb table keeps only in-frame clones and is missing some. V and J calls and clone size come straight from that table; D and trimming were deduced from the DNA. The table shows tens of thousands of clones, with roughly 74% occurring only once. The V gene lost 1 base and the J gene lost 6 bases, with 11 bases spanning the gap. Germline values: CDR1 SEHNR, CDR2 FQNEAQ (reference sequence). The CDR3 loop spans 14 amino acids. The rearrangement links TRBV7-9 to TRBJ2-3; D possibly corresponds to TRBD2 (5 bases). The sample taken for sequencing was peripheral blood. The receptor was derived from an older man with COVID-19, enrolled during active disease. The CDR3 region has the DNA TGTGCCAGCAGCTTAGAGGCTAGCTCCGATACGCAGTATTTT. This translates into CASSLEASSDTQYF.